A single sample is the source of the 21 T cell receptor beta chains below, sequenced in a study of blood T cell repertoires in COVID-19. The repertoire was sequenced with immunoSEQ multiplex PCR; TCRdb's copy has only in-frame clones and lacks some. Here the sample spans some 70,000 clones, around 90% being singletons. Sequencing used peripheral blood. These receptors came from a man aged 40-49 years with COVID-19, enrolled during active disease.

In DNA, the CDR3 is TGTGCCAGCAGTTTGTGGCCGGAAGCTTTCTTT. It is translated as CASSLWPEAFF. The chain carries TRBV12-3 or TRBV12-4 and TRBJ1-1; D unresolved. The germline V and J ends were trimmed by 3 bases and 8 bases, with 7 bases remaining between them. This CDR3 is built from 11 residues.

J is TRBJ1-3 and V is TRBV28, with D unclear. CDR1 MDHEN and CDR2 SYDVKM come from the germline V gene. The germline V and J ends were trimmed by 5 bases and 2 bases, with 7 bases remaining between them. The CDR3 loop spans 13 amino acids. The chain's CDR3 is CASSAGAGNTIYF. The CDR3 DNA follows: TGTGCCAGCAGTGCGGGAGCTGGAAACACCATATATTTT.

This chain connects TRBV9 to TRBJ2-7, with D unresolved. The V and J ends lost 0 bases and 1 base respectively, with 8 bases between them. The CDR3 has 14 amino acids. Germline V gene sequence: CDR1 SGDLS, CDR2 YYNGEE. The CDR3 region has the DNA TGTGCCAGCAGCGTAGAAGTCACTTCCTACGAGCAGTACTTC. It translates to CASSVEVTSYEQYF.

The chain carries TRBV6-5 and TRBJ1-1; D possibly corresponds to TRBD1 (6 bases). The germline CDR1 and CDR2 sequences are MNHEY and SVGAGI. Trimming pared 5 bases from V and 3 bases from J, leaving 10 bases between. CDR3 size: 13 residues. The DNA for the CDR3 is TGTGCCAGCAGTACGACAGGCGACACTGAAGCTTTCTTT. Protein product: CASSTTGDTEAFF.

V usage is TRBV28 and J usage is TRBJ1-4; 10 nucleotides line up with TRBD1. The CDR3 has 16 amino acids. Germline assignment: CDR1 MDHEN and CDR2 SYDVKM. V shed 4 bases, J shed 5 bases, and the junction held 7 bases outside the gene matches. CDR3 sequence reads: CASSYPGTGVNEKLFF. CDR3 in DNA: TGTGCCAGCAGTTATCCCGGGACAGGGGTCAATGAAAAACTGTTTTTT.

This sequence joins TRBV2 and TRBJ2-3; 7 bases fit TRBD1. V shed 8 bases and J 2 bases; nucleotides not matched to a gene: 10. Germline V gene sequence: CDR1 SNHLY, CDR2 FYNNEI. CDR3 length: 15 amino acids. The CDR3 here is CASSRTGEDTDTQYF. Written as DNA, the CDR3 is TGTGCCAGCTCAAGGACAGGAGAGGACACAGATACGCAGTATTTT.

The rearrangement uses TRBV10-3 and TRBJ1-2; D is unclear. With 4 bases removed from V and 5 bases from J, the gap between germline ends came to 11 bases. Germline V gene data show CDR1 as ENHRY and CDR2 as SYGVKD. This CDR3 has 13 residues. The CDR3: CAISADKLYGYTF. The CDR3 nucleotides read TGTGCCATCAGTGCTGACAAATTATATGGCTACACCTTC.

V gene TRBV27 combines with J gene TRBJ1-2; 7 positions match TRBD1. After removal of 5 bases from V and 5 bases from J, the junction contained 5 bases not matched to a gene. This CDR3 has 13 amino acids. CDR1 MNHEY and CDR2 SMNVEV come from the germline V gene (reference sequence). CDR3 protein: CASSTTGRYGYTF. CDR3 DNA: TGTGCCAGCAGTACGACAGGGAGGTATGGCTACACCTTC.

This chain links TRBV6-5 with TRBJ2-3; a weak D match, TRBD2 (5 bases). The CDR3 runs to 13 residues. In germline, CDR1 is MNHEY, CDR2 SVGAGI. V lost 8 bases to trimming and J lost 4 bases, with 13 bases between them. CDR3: CASELVRPDTQYF. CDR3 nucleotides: TGTGCCAGCGAACTAGTCCGTCCAGATACGCAGTATTTT.

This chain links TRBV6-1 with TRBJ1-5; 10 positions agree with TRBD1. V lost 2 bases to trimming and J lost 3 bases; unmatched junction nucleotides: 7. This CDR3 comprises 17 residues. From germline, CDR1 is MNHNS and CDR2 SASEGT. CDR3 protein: CASSEPGTGVLNQPQHF. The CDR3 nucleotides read TGTGCCAGCAGTGAACCCGGGACAGGGGTCCTCAATCAGCCCCAGCATTTT.

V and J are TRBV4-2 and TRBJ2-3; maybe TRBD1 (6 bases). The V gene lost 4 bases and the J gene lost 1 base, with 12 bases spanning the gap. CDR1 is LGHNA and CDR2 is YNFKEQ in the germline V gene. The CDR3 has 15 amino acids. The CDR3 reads CASSLKTGGTDTQYF. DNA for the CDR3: TGTGCCAGCAGCCTAAAGACAGGAGGCACAGATACGCAGTATTTT.

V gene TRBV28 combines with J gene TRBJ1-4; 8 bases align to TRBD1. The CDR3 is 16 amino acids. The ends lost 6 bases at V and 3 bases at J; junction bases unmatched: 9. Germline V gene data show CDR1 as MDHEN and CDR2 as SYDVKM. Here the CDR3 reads CASSSGQGRANEKLFF. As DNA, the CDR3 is TGTGCCAGCAGCTCCGGACAGGGAAGGGCTAATGAAAAACTGTTTTTT.

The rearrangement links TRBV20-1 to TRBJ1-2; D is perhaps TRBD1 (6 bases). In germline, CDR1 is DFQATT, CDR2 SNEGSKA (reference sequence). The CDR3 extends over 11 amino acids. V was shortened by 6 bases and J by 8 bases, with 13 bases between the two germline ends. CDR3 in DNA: TGCAGTGCACCCCCAGGGGACGGCTACACCTTC. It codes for CSAPPGDGYTF.

CDR3 amino acids: CASSVLAGTNTGELFF. The CDR3 region has the DNA TGTGCCAGCAGCGTACTGGCGGGGACGAACACCGGGGAGCTGTTTTTT. The chain joins TRBV9 to TRBJ2-2, with D perhaps matching TRBD2 (6 bases). The V end was cut by 1 base, the J end by 0 bases, with 10 bases between. The germline V gene has CDR1 SGDLS and CDR2 YYNGEE. The CDR3 totals 16 residues.

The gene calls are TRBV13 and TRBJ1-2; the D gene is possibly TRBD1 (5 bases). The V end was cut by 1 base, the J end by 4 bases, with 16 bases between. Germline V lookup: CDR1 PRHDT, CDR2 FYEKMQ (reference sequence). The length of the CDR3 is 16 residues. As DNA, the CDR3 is TGTGCCAGCAGCTTAGCAGTTAGGGCAGGGTCCTATGGCTACACCTTC. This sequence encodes CASSLAVRAGSYGYTF.

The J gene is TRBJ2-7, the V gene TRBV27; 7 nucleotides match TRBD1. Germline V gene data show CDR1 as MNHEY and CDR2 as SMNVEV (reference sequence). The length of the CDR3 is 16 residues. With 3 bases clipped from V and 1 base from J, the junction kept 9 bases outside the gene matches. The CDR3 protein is CASSFGVGQASYEQYF. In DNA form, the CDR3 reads TGTGCCAGCAGTTTTGGGGTCGGACAGGCGTCCTACGAGCAGTACTTC.

CDR3 sequence reads: CASRSGQGYQPQHF. The CDR3 coding sequence is TGTGCCAGCAGGTCGGGACAGGGTTACCAGCCCCAGCATTTT. The gene calls are TRBV5-6 and TRBJ1-5; 9 bases are shared with TRBD1. With V trimmed by 5 bases and J by 7 bases, 7 bases remained unmatched. The CDR3 consists of 14 residues. Germline V gene sequence: CDR1 SGHDT, CDR2 YYEEEE.

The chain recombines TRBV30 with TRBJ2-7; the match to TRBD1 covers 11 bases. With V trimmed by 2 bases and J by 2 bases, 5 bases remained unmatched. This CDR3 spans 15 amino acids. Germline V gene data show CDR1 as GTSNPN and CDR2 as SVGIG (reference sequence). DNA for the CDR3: TGTGCCTGGAGTCCCAAGGGACAGGGGGCCTACGAGCAGTACTTC. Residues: CAWSPKGQGAYEQYF.

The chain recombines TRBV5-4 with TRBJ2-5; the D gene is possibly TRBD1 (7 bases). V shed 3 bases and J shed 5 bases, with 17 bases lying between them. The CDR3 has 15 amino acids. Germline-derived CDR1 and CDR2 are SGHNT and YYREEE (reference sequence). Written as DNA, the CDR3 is TGTGCCAGCAGCTCAAGACAGGGCCGGGGGGAGACCCAGTACTTC. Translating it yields CASSSRQGRGETQYF.

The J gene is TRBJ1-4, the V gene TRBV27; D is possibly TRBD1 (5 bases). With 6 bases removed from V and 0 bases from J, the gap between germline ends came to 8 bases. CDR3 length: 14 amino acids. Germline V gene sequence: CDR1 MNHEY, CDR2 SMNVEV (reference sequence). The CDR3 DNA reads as TGTGCCAGCAGCCAGGGTGCAACTAATGAAAAACTGTTTTTT. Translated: CASSQGATNEKLFF.

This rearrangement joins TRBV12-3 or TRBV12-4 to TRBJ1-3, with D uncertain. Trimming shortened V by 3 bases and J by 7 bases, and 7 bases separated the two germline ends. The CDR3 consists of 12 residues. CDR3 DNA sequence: TGTGCCAGCAGTTTTGACGGGAACACCATATATTTT. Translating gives CASSFDGNTIYF.